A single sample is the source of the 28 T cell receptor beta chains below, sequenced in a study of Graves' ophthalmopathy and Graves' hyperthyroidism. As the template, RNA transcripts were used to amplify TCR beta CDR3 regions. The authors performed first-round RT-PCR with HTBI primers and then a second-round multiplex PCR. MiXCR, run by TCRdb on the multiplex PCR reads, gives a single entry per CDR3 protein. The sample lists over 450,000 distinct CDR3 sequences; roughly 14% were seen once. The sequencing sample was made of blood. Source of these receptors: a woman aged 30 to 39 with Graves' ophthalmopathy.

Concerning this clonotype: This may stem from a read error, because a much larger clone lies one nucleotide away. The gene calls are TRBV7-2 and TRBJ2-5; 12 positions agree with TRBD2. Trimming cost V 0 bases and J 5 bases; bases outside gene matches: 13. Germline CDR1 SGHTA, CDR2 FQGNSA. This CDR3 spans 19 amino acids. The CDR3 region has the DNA TGTGCCAGCAGCTTAGCGGGCGGTCTAGCGGGAGGGTCACAGGAGACCCAGTACTTC. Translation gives CASSLAGGLAGGSQETQYF.

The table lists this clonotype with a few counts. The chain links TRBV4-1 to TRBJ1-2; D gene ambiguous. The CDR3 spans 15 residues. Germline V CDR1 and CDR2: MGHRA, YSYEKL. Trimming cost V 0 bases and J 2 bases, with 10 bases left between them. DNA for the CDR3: TGCGCCAGCAGCCAAGAGGCAGTAACGAACTATGGCTACACCTTC. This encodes CASSQEAVTNYGYTF.

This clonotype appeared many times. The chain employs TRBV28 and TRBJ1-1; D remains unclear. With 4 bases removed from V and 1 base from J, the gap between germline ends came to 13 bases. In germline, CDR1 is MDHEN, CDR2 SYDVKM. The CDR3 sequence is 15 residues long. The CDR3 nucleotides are TGTGCCAGCAGTTCCCAGTTCAATGGGAACACTGAAGCTTTCTTT. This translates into CASSSQFNGNTEAFF.

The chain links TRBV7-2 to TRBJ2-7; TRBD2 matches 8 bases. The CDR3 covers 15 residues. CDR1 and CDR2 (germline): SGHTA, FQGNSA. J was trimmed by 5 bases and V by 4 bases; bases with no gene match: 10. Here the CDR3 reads CASSSGGGRIHEQYF. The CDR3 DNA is TGTGCCAGCAGCTCCGGGGGCGGGAGGATCCACGAGCAGTACTTC. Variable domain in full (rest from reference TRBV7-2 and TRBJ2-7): GAGVSQSPSNKVTEKGKDVELRCDPISGHTALYWYRQSLGQGLEFLIYFQGNSAPDKSGLPSDRFSAERTGGSVSTLTIQRTQQEDSAVYLCASSSGGGRIHEQYFGPGTRLTVT.

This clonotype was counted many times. CDR3 DNA sequence: TGTGCCAGCAGTTACTCGCGGAGCAATCAGCCCCAGCATTTT. This codes for CASSYSRSNQPQHF. The chain recombines TRBV6-2 or TRBV6-3 with TRBJ1-5; D gene unclear. The germline CDR1 and CDR2 sequences are MNHEY and SVGEGT. The CDR3 has 14 amino acids. Trimming removed 0 bases from V and 1 base from J, with 4 bases in between.

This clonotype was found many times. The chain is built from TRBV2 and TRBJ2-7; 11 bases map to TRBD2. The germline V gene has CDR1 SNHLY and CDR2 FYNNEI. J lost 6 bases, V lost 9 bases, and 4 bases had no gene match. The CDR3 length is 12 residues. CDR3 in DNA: TGTGCCAGGGGCCTAGCGGGAGGCGAGCAGTACTTC. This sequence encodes CARGLAGGEQYF.

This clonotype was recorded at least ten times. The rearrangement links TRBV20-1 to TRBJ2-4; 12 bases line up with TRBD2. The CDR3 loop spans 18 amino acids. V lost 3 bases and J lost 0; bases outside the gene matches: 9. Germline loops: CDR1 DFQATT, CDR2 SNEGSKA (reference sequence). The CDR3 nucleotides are TGCAGTGCTAGGAGGGGGTCTAGCGGGAGGGCAGCCAAAAACATTCAGTACTTC. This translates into CSARRGSSGRAAKNIQYF.

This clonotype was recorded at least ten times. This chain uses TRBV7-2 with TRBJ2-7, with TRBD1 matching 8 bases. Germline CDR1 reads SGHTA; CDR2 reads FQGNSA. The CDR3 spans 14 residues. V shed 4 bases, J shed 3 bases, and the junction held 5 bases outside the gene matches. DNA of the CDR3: TGTGCCAGCAGCTGGGGACAGGCGTTCTACGAGCAGTACTTC. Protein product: CASSWGQAFYEQYF.

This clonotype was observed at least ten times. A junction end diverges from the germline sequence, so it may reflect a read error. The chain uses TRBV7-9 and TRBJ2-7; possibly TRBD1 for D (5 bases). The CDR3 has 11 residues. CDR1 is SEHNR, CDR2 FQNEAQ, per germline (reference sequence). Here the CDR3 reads CTSSLEGVVNF. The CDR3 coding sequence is TGTACCAGCAGCTTGGAAGGGGTGGTGAACTTC.

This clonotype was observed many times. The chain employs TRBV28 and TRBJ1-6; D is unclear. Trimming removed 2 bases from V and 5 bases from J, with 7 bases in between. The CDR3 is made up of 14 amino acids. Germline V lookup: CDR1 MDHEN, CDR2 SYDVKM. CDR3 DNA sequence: TGTGCCAGCAGTTTAGCGCAGAATAATTCACCCCTCCACTTT. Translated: CASSLAQNNSPLHF.

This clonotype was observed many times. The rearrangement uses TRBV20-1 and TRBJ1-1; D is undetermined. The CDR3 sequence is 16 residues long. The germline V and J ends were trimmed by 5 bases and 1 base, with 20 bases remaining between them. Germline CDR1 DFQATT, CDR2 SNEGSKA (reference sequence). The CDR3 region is CSADTAGRAWNTEAFF. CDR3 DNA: TGCAGTGCTGATACCGCGGGCCGGGCGTGGAACACTGAAGCTTTCTTT.

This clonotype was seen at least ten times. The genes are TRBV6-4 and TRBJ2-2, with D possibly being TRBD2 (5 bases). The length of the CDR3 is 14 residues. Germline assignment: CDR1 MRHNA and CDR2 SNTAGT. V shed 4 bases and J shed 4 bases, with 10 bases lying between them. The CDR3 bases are TGTGCCAGCAGTGTTCAAGGAGGCACCGGGGAGCTGTTTTTT. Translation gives CASSVQGGTGELFF.

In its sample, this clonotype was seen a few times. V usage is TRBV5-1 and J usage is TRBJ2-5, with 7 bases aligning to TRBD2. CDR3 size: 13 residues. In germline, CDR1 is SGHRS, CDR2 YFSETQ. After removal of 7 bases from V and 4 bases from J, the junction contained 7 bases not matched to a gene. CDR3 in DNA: TGCGCCAGCGCTTGGGGGGGAGTAGAGACCCAGTACTTC. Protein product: CASAWGGVETQYF. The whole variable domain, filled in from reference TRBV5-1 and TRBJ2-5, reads KAGVTQTPRYLIKTRGQQVTLSCSPISGHRSVSWYQQTPGQGLQFLFEYFSETQRNKGNFPGRFSGRQFSNSRSEMNVSTLELGDSALYLCASAWGGVETQYFGPGTRLLVL.

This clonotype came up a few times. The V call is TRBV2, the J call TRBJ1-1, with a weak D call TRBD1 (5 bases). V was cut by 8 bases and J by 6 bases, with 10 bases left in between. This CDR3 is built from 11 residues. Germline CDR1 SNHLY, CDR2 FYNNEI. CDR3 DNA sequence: TGTGCCAGCCGGGGCGAGGCTGAAGCTTTCTTT. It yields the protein CASRGEAEAFF.

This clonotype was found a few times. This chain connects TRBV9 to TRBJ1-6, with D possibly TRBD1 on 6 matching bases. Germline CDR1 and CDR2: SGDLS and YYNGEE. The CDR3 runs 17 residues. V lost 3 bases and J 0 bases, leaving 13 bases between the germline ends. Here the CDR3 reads CASSEGDRSSYNSPLHF. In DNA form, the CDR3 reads TGTGCCAGCAGCGAGGGGGACCGGAGCTCCTATAATTCACCCCTCCACTTT.

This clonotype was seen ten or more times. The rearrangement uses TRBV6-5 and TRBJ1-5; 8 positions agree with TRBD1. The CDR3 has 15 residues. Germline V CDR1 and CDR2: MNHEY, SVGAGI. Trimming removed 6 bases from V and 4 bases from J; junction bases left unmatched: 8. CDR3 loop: CASSQGQASNQPQHF. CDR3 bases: TGTGCCAGCAGCCAGGGACAGGCAAGTAATCAGCCCCAGCATTTT.

The CDR3 region has the DNA TGTGCCAGCAGTCAGGGCGCCACTCTTGAAGCTTTCTTT. It encodes CASSQGATLEAFF. The chain has TRBV27 and TRBJ1-1; a possible D gene is TRBD1 (5 bases). V dropped 5 bases and J dropped 7 bases, with 14 bases sitting between them. The CDR3 is 13 amino acids. CDR1 and CDR2 (germline): MNHEY, SMNVEV (reference sequence).

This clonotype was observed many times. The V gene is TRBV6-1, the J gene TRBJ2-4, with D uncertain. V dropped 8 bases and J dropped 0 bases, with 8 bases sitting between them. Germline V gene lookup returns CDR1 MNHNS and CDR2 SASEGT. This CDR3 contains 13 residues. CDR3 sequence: CASFSLAKNIQYF. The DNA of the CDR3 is TGTGCCAGCTTTTCCTTAGCCAAAAACATTCAGTACTTC.

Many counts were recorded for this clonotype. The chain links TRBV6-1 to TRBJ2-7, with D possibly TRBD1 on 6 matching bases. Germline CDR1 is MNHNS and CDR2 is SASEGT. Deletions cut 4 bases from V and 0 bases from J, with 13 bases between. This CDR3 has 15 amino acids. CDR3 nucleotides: TGTGCCAGCAGTGGCAGGGGCTACCTCTCCTACGAGCAGTACTTC. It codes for CASSGRGYLSYEQYF.

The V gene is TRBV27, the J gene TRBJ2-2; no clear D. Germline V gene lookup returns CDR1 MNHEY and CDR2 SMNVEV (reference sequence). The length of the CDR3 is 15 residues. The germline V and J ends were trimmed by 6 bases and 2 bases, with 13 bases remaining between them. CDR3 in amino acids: CASRGMVSNTGELFF. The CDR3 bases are TGTGCCAGCAGGGGGATGGTATCAAACACCGGGGAGCTGTTTTTT.

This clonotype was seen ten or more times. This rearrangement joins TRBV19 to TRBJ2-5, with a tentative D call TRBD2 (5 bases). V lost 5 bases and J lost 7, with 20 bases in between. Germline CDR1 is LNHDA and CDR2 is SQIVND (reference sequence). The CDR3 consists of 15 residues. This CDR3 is CASSPGGLTAGTQYF. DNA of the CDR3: TGTGCCAGTAGTCCAGGCGGACTGACGGCGGGGACCCAGTACTTC.

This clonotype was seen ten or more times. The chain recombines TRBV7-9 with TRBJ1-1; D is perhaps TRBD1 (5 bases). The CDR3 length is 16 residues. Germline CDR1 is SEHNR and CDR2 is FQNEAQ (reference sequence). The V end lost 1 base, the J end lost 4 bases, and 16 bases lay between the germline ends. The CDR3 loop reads CASSLVSGQGGTEAFF. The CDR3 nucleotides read TGTGCCAGCAGCTTAGTAAGTGGGCAGGGTGGCACTGAAGCTTTCTTT.

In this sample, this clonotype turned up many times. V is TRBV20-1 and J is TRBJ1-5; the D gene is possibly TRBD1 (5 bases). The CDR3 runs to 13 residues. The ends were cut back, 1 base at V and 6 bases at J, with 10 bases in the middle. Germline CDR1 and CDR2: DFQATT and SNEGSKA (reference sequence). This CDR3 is CSARGRAPQPQHF. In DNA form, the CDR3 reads TGCAGTGCTAGAGGCAGGGCGCCTCAGCCCCAGCATTTT.

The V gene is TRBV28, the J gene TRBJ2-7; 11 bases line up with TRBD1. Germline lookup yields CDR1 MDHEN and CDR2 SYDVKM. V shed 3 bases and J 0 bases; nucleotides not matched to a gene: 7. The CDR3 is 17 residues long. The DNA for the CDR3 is TGTGCCAGCAGTTTCTTGGACAGGGGGCGGCCCTCCTACGAGCAGTACTTC. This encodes CASSFLDRGRPSYEQYF.

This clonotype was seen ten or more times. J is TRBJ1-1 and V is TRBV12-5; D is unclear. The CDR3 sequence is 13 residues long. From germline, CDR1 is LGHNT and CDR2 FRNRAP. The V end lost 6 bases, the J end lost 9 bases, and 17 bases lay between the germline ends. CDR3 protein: CASGPPGRIQAFF. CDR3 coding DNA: TGTGCTAGTGGGCCGCCCGGGCGGATCCAAGCTTTCTTT.

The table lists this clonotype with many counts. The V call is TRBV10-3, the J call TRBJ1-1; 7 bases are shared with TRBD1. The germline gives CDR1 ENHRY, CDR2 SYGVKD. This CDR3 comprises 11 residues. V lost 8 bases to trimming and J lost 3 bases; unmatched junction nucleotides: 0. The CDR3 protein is CAIGTDTEAFF. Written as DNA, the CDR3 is TGTGCCATCGGGACAGACACTGAAGCTTTCTTT.

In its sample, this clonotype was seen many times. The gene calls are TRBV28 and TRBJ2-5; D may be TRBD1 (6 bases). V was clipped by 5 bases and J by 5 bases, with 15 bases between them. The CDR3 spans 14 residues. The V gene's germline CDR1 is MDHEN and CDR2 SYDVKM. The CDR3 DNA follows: TGTGCCAGCAGTCCCGACAGGTTCGGCGAGACCCAGTACTTC. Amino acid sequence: CASSPDRFGETQYF.

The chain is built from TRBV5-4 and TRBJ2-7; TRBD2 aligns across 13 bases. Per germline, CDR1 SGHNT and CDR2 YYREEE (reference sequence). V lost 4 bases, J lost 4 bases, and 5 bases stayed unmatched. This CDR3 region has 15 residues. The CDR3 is CASSPGLAGRYEQYF. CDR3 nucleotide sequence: TGTGCCAGCAGCCCGGGACTAGCGGGAAGATACGAGCAGTACTTC.